This passage covers 32 T cell receptor beta chains from one sample sequenced in a study of CD8 T cells in ankylosing spondylitis. Their antigen targets remain unknown. Study-wide findings and caveats: What appeared characteristic of ankylosing spondylitis blood was a TCR beta motif of eight highly homologous variants.

TCRdb redid the calling of the 5' RACE reads with MiXCR, one entry per CDR3 protein. The repertoire holds 750,000 to 850,000 distinct CDR3 sequences, with about 11% as singletons. The sequencing input was blood, either unsorted or a sorted T cell fraction (not recorded which). The receptors were gathered from a male donor with ankylosing spondylitis.

This clonotype came up many times. In nucleotides, the CDR3 is TGTGCCAGCAGTTTAACTAGTGGGGGGGACTACGAGCAGTACTTC. Translation gives CASSLTSGGDYEQYF. The chain is built from TRBV12-3 or TRBV12-4 and TRBJ2-7; the match to TRBD2 covers 7 bases. The CDR3 is 15 residues long. After removal of 2 bases from V and 3 bases from J, the junction contained 7 bases not matched to a gene.

The chain links TRBV6-1 to TRBJ1-2; 10 nucleotides line up with TRBD1. The ends lost 6 bases at V and 1 base at J; junction bases unmatched: 5. Germline V gives CDR1 MNHNS, CDR2 SASEGT. The CDR3 spans 15 residues. CDR3 bases: TGTGCCAGCAGCTTGGACAGGGGGATTAACTATGGCTACACCTTC. Protein product: CASSLDRGINYGYTF.

The V and J genes are TRBV10-3 and TRBJ2-7, with TRBD1 matching over 8 bases. The germline V gene has CDR1 ENHRY and CDR2 SYGVKD. V dropped 5 bases and J dropped 3; count of bases not matched to a gene: 6. This CDR3 is 14 amino acids long. The CDR3 DNA is TGTGCCATCAGTCATAGCGGACAGGGCTACGAGCAGTACTTC. The encoded protein is CAISHSGQGYEQYF.

The chain joins TRBV5-1 to TRBJ1-1; 8 positions agree with TRBD1. The junction had 10 bases not matched to a gene; V was cut back by 5 bases and J by 1 base. CDR1 and CDR2 (germline): SGHRS, YFSETQ. This CDR3 has 16 amino acids. This CDR3 reads CASRGQVLPENTEAFF. As DNA, the CDR3 is TGCGCCAGCAGGGGACAGGTGCTCCCGGAGAACACTGAAGCTTTCTTT.

This clonotype was counted a few times. The CDR3, as DNA: TGCAGCACTTTGGCAGGGACGTACACAGATACGCAGTATTTT. It codes for CSTLAGTYTDTQYF. The V call is TRBV20-1, the J call TRBJ2-3; D tentatively fits TRBD1 or TRBD2 (5 bases each). The CDR3 loop spans 14 amino acids. Germline V gene data show CDR1 as DFQATT and CDR2 as SNEGSKA (reference sequence).

The table lists this clonotype with a few counts. CDR3 DNA: TGTGCCATCAGTGAGTCTAAGGGGATAAACACCATATATTTT. It specifies CAISESKGINTIYF. V gene TRBV10-3 combines with J gene TRBJ1-3; D possibly corresponds to TRBD1 (5 bases). The CDR3 has 14 amino acids. V lost 0 bases and J 6 bases, leaving 9 bases between the germline ends. From germline, CDR1 is ENHRY and CDR2 SYGVKD.

The genes are TRBV7-9 and TRBJ1-2; tentatively, D is TRBD1 (5 bases). V gave up 5 bases and J gave up 7 bases, with 11 bases separating them. This CDR3 spans 12 amino acids. CDR1 is SEHNR and CDR2 is FQNEAQ in the germline V gene (reference sequence). The CDR3, as DNA: TGTGCCAGCAGCACTGGGGACGGTGGCTACACCTTC. Translated, it gives CASSTGDGGYTF.

This clonotype showed up just a few times. J is TRBJ1-5 and V is TRBV7-2; D gene unclear. The V gene's germline CDR1 is SGHTA and CDR2 FQGNSA. CDR3 length: 13 residues. Trimming took 3 bases from V and 5 from J, leaving 8 bases between them. The CDR3 region is CASSFWADQPQHF. CDR3 DNA sequence: TGTGCCAGCAGCTTTTGGGCCGATCAGCCCCAGCATTTT.

The chain employs TRBV5-1 and TRBJ2-3; D not resolved. V shed 4 bases and J shed 2 bases, with 8 bases lying between them. Per germline, CDR1 SGHRS and CDR2 YFSETQ. This CDR3 is built from 13 residues. CDR3 residues: CASSRRSTDTQYF. In DNA form, the CDR3 reads TGCGCCAGCAGCCGACGGTCCACAGATACGCAGTATTTT.

This clonotype was observed many times. The V and J genes are TRBV20-1 and TRBJ2-3; D uncertain. Per germline, CDR1 DFQATT and CDR2 SNEGSKA (reference sequence). This CDR3 spans 13 amino acids. Trimming removed 0 bases at V and 4 bases at J, with 8 bases between. In DNA, the CDR3 is TGCAGTGCTAGAGATGGGTTCGCAGATACGCAGTATTTT. Amino acids: CSARDGFADTQYF.

This clonotype turned up a few times. This chain connects TRBV5-1 to TRBJ2-1; tentatively, D is TRBD1 or TRBD2 (5 bases each). The CDR3 has 17 residues. With 3 bases removed from V and 0 bases from J, the gap between germline ends came to 16 bases. In germline, CDR1 is SGHRS, CDR2 YFSETQ. The CDR3 nucleotides are TGCGCCAGCAGCTGGGACGGATCTACTAGCTCCTACAATGAGCAGTTCTTC. As protein: CASSWDGSTSSYNEQFF.

Only a few counts were recorded for this clonotype. The J gene is TRBJ2-7, the V gene TRBV5-5, with unresolved D. V was shortened by 6 bases and J by 3 bases, with 10 bases between the two germline ends. This CDR3 spans 12 amino acids. CDR1 SGHKS and CDR2 YYEKEE come from the germline V gene (reference sequence). The CDR3 DNA is TGTGCCAGCACCCCCAGCCACTACGAGCAGTACTTC. Amino acid sequence: CASTPSHYEQYF.

The table lists this clonotype with a few counts. The V gene is TRBV4-1, the J gene TRBJ2-7; D is unclear. The CDR3 is 12 residues long. V was pared by 3 bases and J by 5 bases, with 8 bases between. CDR1 MGHRA and CDR2 YSYEKL come from the germline V gene. The CDR3 DNA reads TGCGCCAGCAGCCACACGAACGACGAGCAGTACTTC. Amino acids: CASSHTNDEQYF.

In this sample, this clonotype turned up many times. This rearrangement joins TRBV7-2 to TRBJ2-7; the D is unclear. Germline V lookup: CDR1 SGHTA, CDR2 FQGNSA. This CDR3 region has 11 residues. The V gene lost 5 bases and the J gene lost 3 bases, with 5 bases spanning the gap. CDR3 protein: CASSPNYEQYF. CDR3 sequence (DNA): TGTGCCAGCAGCCCCAACTACGAGCAGTACTTC. The full variable domain, its missing parts supplied by reference TRBV7-2 and TRBJ2-7, is GAGVSQSPSNKVTEKGKDVELRCDPISGHTALYWYRQSLGQGLEFLIYFQGNSAPDKSGLPSDRFSAERTGGSVSTLTIQRTQQEDSAVYLCASSPNYEQYFGPGTRLTVT.

This clonotype was counted only a few times. The CDR3 nucleotides are TGTGCCAGCTCACAAAGACAGGGGGATCAGCCCCAGCATTTT. Protein product: CASSQRQGDQPQHF. This chain uses TRBV18 with TRBJ1-5, with 9 nucleotides matching TRBD1. The CDR3 consists of 14 residues. The germline V gene encodes CDR1 KGHSH and CDR2 LQKENI. After removal of 4 bases from V and 5 bases from J, the junction contained 3 bases not matched to a gene.

There are many counts of this clonotype. This chain connects TRBV29-1 to TRBJ1-1; D possibly corresponds to TRBD1 (5 bases). The CDR3 spans 13 residues. Per the germline V gene, CDR1 is SQVTM and CDR2 is ANQGSEA. The V and J ends lost 4 bases and 1 base respectively, with 10 bases between them. The DNA of the CDR3 is TGCAGCGTTGGCTCAGGGACGAACACTGAAGCTTTCTTT. Translated: CSVGSGTNTEAFF.

The CDR3 nucleotides are TGCAGCGTGGGTGGGACTAGCGGGAGTGTCGAGCAGTACTTC. This codes for CSVGGTSGSVEQYF. The rearrangement links TRBV29-1 to TRBJ2-7, with TRBD2 identical over 14 bases. Trimming at V came to 6 bases and at J to 6 bases, leaving 7 bases not matched to a gene. Germline-derived CDR1 and CDR2 are SQVTM and ANQGSEA. The CDR3 covers 14 residues.

The chain combines TRBV19 with TRBJ1-5; D gene uncertain. The CDR3 has 16 residues. V lost 2 bases and J lost 0, with 11 bases in between. The germline gives CDR1 LNHDA, CDR2 SQIVND (reference sequence). The CDR3 here is CASSIRGVNSNQPQHF. Written as DNA, the CDR3 is TGTGCCAGTAGTATAAGAGGTGTTAATAGCAATCAGCCCCAGCATTTT. Combining the CDR3 with reference TRBV19 and TRBJ1-5 gives the whole variable domain DGGITQSPKYLFRKEGQNVTLSCEQNLNHDAMYWYRQDPGQGLRLIYYSQIVNDFQKGDIAEGYSVSREKKESFPLTVTSAQKNPTAFYLCASSIRGVNSNQPQHFGDGTRLSIL.

The CDR3 coding sequence is TGCAGTGCTCGGAGGGACAGGCATAATTCACCCCTCCACTTT. Its translation is CSARRDRHNSPLHF. The J gene is TRBJ1-6, the V gene TRBV20-1; TRBD1 agrees at 8 bases. Germline V gene data show CDR1 as DFQATT and CDR2 as SNEGSKA (reference sequence). The CDR3 sequence is 14 residues long. J lost 5 bases, V lost 5 bases, and 5 bases had no gene match.

The chain has TRBV20-1 and TRBJ1-1; a possible D gene is TRBD1 (6 bases). V was shortened by 3 bases and J by 8 bases, with 19 bases between the two germline ends. The germline V gene has CDR1 DFQATT and CDR2 SNEGSKA (reference sequence). The CDR3 length is 14 residues. DNA of the CDR3: TGCAGTGCTAGGCTACAGGGACGAACACTAGAAGCTTTCTTT. Its protein product is CSARLQGRTLEAFF.

V is TRBV6-1 and J is TRBJ2-2; D uncertain. The CDR3 is 14 residues long. Germline V gene lookup returns CDR1 MNHNS and CDR2 SASEGT. Trimming took off 5 bases at V and 6 bases at J, with 13 bases between the two ends. CDR3 DNA: TGTGCCAGCAGTCCGGTTCCCGAGGCCGGGGAGCTGTTTTTT. Translation: CASSPVPEAGELFF.

The V and J genes are TRBV20-1 and TRBJ2-3; TRBD2 matches 9 bases. Germline CDR1 is DFQATT and CDR2 is SNEGSKA (reference sequence). The CDR3 is 16 amino acids. J was trimmed by 1 base and V by 2 bases; bases with no gene match: 7. The CDR3 here is CSARLAGKRGTDTQYF. The CDR3 DNA sequence: TGCAGTGCTAGACTAGCGGGAAAACGGGGCACAGATACGCAGTATTTT.

This clonotype has just a few counts. The V gene is TRBV20-1, the J gene TRBJ1-6; perhaps TRBD1 as D (5 bases). Germline loops: CDR1 DFQATT, CDR2 SNEGSKA (reference sequence). The V end was cut by 3 bases, the J end by 6 bases, with 9 bases between. The CDR3 extends over 13 amino acids. The CDR3 nucleotides read TGCAGTGCTAGCCGGGACTTTAATTCACCCCTCCACTTT. Amino acid sequence: CSASRDFNSPLHF.

The chain employs TRBV10-1 and TRBJ2-1; D possibly matches TRBD1 or TRBD2 (5 bases each). V gave up 6 bases and J gave up 3 bases, with 21 bases separating them. This CDR3 has 17 amino acids. Germline CDR1 and CDR2: WNHNN and SYGVQD (reference sequence). Here the CDR3 DNA reads TGCGCCAGCAGCGACTCCCCGGGACCCCACCTCTACAATGAGCAGTTCTTC. This translates into CASSDSPGPHLYNEQFF.

This clonotype came up a few times. V gene TRBV6-1 combines with J gene TRBJ1-5; tentatively, D is TRBD1 (5 bases). The CDR3 length is 14 residues. The V gene's germline CDR1 is MNHNS and CDR2 SASEGT. The V end was cut by 7 bases, the J end by 7 bases, with 17 bases between. The CDR3 region is CASTLKGGDQPQHF. DNA of the CDR3: TGTGCCAGCACCCTGAAGGGAGGGGACCAGCCCCAGCATTTT.

The sample holds many counts of this clonotype. The chain combines TRBV4-1 with TRBJ2-7; 13 nucleotides match TRBD2. V lost 0 bases to trimming and J lost 0 bases; unmatched junction nucleotides: 5. The CDR3 runs to 18 residues. The germline V gene has CDR1 MGHRA and CDR2 YSYEKL. CDR3 amino acids: CASSQDRGLAGSSYEQYF. CDR3 DNA: TGCGCCAGCAGCCAAGATAGGGGACTAGCGGGGAGCTCCTACGAGCAGTACTTC.

This clonotype has at least ten counts. The chain recombines TRBV29-1 with TRBJ2-2; D unclear. CDR1 and CDR2 (germline): SQVTM, ANQGSEA. This CDR3 region has 13 residues. V gave up 6 bases and J gave up 4 bases, with 12 bases separating them. CDR3 nucleotide sequence: TGCAGCGTCCGCGACGGCAGCACCGGGGAGCTGTTTTTT. Protein sequence: CSVRDGSTGELFF.

The chain has TRBV20-1 and TRBJ1-6; D may be TRBD1 (5 bases). CDR1 and CDR2 from the germline V gene are DFQATT and SNEGSKA (reference sequence). CDR3 length: 14 residues. V was trimmed by 8 bases and J by 4 bases, leaving 15 bases between them. The DNA of the CDR3 is TGCAGTTTCAGGGACCTCACTTATAATTCACCCCTCCACTTT. It codes for CSFRDLTYNSPLHF.

Ten or more counts support this clonotype. V and J are TRBV4-3 and TRBJ1-2; TRBD1 might be the D (5 bases). Germline V gives CDR1 LGHNA, CDR2 YSLEER. CDR3 length: 14 amino acids. V was cut by 5 bases and J by 6 bases, with 16 bases left in between. The CDR3 bases are TGCGCCAGCAGCAGGCAGGGAAGTGACGATGGCTACACCTTC. It codes for CASSRQGSDDGYTF.

There are a few counts of this clonotype. The V and J genes are TRBV28 and TRBJ1-2; 7 positions agree with TRBD1. From germline, CDR1 is MDHEN and CDR2 SYDVKM. The CDR3 extends over 13 amino acids. V lost 10 bases, J lost 2 bases, and 7 bases stayed unmatched. CDR3 region: CAIRRGQNYGYTF. CDR3 DNA sequence: TGTGCCATTAGAAGGGGGCAGAACTATGGCTACACCTTC.

The J gene is TRBJ1-1, the V gene TRBV6-2 or TRBV6-3, with D perhaps matching TRBD1 (5 bases). V gave up 6 bases and J gave up 4 bases, with 9 bases separating them. CDR1 MNHEY and CDR2 SVGEGT come from the germline V gene. This CDR3 comprises 12 residues. The CDR3 region is CASRGPGTEAFF. The CDR3 DNA is TGTGCCAGCAGGGGGCCCGGCACTGAAGCTTTCTTT.

The chain carries TRBV6-1 and TRBJ2-2; 7 bases line up with TRBD1. The length of the CDR3 is 17 residues. J lost 1 base, V lost 4 bases, and 9 bases had no gene match. CDR1 is MNHNS, CDR2 SASEGT, per germline. The CDR3 nucleotides read TGTGCCAGCAGTGGAAAACGACAGGGCTTGAACACCGGGGAGCTGTTTTTT. Amino acid sequence: CASSGKRQGLNTGELFF.